Here is one TCR beta chain with its context. Its antigen is unidentified. This may stem from a read error, because a much larger clone lies one nucleotide away. This CDR3 is built from 15 residues. The J segment lost 6 bases and the V segment lost 0 bases, leaving 5 bases of the junction unmatched. CDR1 and CDR2 (germline): SEHNR, FQNEAQ (reference sequence). The data belong to a study of shared clonotypes between healthy human individuals. Study-level information: CD4 naive cells filled three plates per donor, CD4 memory three, CD8 naive two and CD8 memory one.

Whole-study results and caveats: The sharing of 4.5% to 6.5% of naive CD4 clonotypes was seen across several donors.

The assay was immunoSEQ multiplex PCR, and TCRdb's table has in-frame clones only and misses some. Counted here are hundreds of thousands of clones, less than 85% occurring once; the ten biggest clones make up roughly 1.7%. What was sequenced was memory CD4+ T cells sorted from blood. The subset is: CD45RA-negative fraction. The rearrangement joins TRBV7-9 to TRBJ2-1, with 7 bases identical to TRBD2. This receptor was identified in a woman aged 30 to 39 in good health. The CDR3: CASSLAGGPCNEQFF. CDR3 bases: TGTGCCAGCAGCTTAGCGGGAGGGCCCTGCAATGAGCAGTTCTTC.